This TCR beta chain was found in a study of Ad26.COV2.S vaccination and SARS-CoV-2 variants. Regarding the study as a whole: Vaccine recipients surpassed placebo recipients in spike-specific TCR breadth. Participants given vaccine showed non-spike TCR breadth similar to that of placebo recipients.

The CDR3 has 19 residues. CDR1 is KGHSH, CDR2 LQKENI, per germline. The V end lost 0 bases, the J end lost 0 bases, and 20 bases lay between the germline ends. The treatment: about 20 received Ad26.COV2.S at low or high dose, single or two shots; about 5 received placebo; per-sample allocation not given. Sampling occurred on day 63 after the first vaccine or placebo injection. The donor was a Boston adult aged 18-55 years. An Ad26 vector expressing Wuhan-strain SARS-CoV-2 spike constituted the vaccine. The repertoire was sequenced with immunoSEQ multiplex PCR; TCRdb's copy has only in-frame clones and lacks some. Among approximately 410,000 clones, around 92% were seen once, and the ten largest hold over 1.5%. Notes on this clone: Antigen: not known.

The J gene is TRBJ1-2, the V gene TRBV18; D is possibly TRBD1 (6 bases). The source was peripheral blood, collected in a trial of Ad26.COV2.S vaccine versus placebo. This TCR was recovered from a person between 18 and 60 years old who received the Ad26.COV2.S COVID-19 vaccine or a placebo. CDR3 region: CASSPPIGGMGPSNYGYTF. The CDR3, as DNA: TGTGCCAGCTCACCACCGATAGGGGGGATGGGGCCCTCTAACTATGGCTACACCTTC.